This TCR beta chain derives from a study of T-cell reconstitution after alpha-beta-depleted transplantation in children. CDR3 length: 15 amino acids. The V and J ends lost 0 bases and 6 bases respectively, with 15 bases between them. Per the germline V gene, CDR1 is LGHNA and CDR2 is YSLEER. Only a few counts were recorded for this clonotype. As yet, its antigen is unknown. It was with unique molecular identifiers that the TCRbeta library was prepared. TCRdb fed the PCR reads into MiXCR, producing one record per CDR3 protein. This table has just over 950,000 distinct CDR3 sequences, around 30% appearing once. Notes on the study in general: It was reported that alpha-beta T cells came from several hundred expanded graft clones (about two months after transplant). Several patients had high TCRbeta diversity at day 60; it came from surviving recipient T cells and thymic progenitors. Once a year had passed after transplant, T-cell counts and diversity came mostly from newly produced T cells.

Material: PBMCs, mostly from graft donor cells, obtained 360 days after TCRalphabeta/CD19-depleted stem cell transplant. This chain connects TRBV4-3 to TRBJ2-7; D is unresolved. The TCR comes from a boy under three years old who had a stem cell transplant for SCID, so the T cells may come from the graft donor. Here the CDR3 reads CASSQDWPKRSEQYF. In nucleotides, the CDR3 is TGCGCCAGCAGCCAAGATTGGCCAAAACGCTCCGAGCAGTACTTC.